A single sample is the source of the 15 T cell receptor beta chains below, sequenced in a study of OX40 agonist ivuxolimab in advanced cancers. Profiled with immunoSEQ multiplex PCR; TCRdb holds only in-frame clones, not every one. The data show over 15,000 clones, less than 85% seen once. Here the sequenced sample was CD4+ or CD8+ T cells sorted from blood, taken in a trial of the OX40 agonist ivuxolimab. These receptor sequences come from an adult with an advanced solid tumor such as melanoma, head and neck, liver or kidney cancer.

V is TRBV10-2 and J is TRBJ2-7, with 8 nucleotides matching TRBD1. Germline V gene sequence: CDR1 WSHSY, CDR2 SAAADI. Trimming at V came to 4 bases and at J to 3 bases, leaving 8 bases not matched to a gene. The CDR3 runs 15 residues. In DNA form, the CDR3 reads TGCGCCAGCAGTGGTGAAGGGACAGGATACTACGAGCAGTACTTC. The encoded protein is CASSGEGTGYYEQYF.

This chain links TRBV9 with TRBJ1-1, with D possibly being TRBD1 (6 bases). Germline CDR1 SGDLS, CDR2 YYNGEE. V gave up 3 bases and J gave up 1 base, with 13 bases separating them. The CDR3 spans 15 residues. The CDR3 loop reads CASSEDRTPNTEAFF. The CDR3 region has the DNA TGTGCCAGCAGCGAAGACAGGACCCCGAACACTGAAGCTTTCTTT.

The chain joins TRBV27 to TRBJ2-1, with D perhaps TRBD1 (6 bases). The V gene lost 5 bases and the J gene lost 6 bases, with 8 bases spanning the gap. The CDR3 totals 12 residues. Germline CDR1 reads MNHEY; CDR2 reads SMNVEV (reference sequence). CDR3 sequence (DNA): TGTGCCAGCAGTACAGGGTCCAATGAGCAGTTCTTC. It yields the protein CASSTGSNEQFF.

This rearrangement joins TRBV5-4 to TRBJ2-5, with a weak D call TRBD2 (5 bases). The germline V gene has CDR1 SGHNT and CDR2 YYREEE (reference sequence). The CDR3 loop spans 15 amino acids. V gave up 1 base and J gave up 4 bases, with 14 bases separating them. The CDR3 protein is CASSLFGRAGETQYF. In DNA form, the CDR3 reads TGTGCCAGCAGCTTGTTCGGTAGGGCGGGAGAGACCCAGTACTTC.

The chain links TRBV29-1 to TRBJ2-1; D gene uncertain. Trimming cost V 4 bases and J 6 bases, with 13 bases left between them. This CDR3 is 13 amino acids long. Germline V gives CDR1 SQVTM, CDR2 ANQGSEA. The CDR3 here is CSVVGPNINEQFF. CDR3 in DNA: TGCAGCGTTGTCGGACCGAATATCAATGAGCAGTTCTTC.

The chain joins TRBV9 to TRBJ1-6; TRBD1 agrees at 7 bases. The CDR3 contains 15 residues. Losses at the gene ends were 0 bases for V and 10 bases for J; bases not matched to a gene: 7. Germline loops: CDR1 SGDLS, CDR2 YYNGEE. CDR3 nucleotide sequence: TGTGCCAGCAGCGTAGGACAGGGTGTAGGATCACCCCTCCACTTT. This translates into CASSVGQGVGSPLHF. Using reference TRBV9 and TRBJ1-6 for the parts outside the CDR3, the full variable domain is DSGVTQTPKHLITATGQRVTLRCSPRSGDLSVYWYQQSLDQGLQFLIQYYNGEERAKGNILERFSAQQFPDLHSELNLSSLELGDSALYFCASSVGQGVGSPLHFGNGTRLTVT.

The chain recombines TRBV7-9 with TRBJ2-6; possible D gene TRBD1, 6 bases. The CDR3 is 17 residues long. With 5 bases removed from V and 0 bases from J, the gap between germline ends came to 14 bases. The V gene's germline CDR1 is SEHNR and CDR2 FQNEAQ (reference sequence). The CDR3 nucleotides are TGTGCCAGCAGCAACAGACAGGACGGCTCTGGGGCCAACGTCCTGACTTTC. Protein product: CASSNRQDGSGANVLTF. Using reference TRBV7-9 and TRBJ2-6 for the parts outside the CDR3, the full variable domain is DTGVSQNPRHKITKRGQNVTFRCDPISEHNRLYWYRQTLGQGPEFLTYFQNEAQLEKSRLLSDRFSAERPKGSFSTLEIQRTEQGDSAMYLCASSNRQDGSGANVLTFGAGSRLTVL.

The V and J genes are TRBV5-6 and TRBJ2-1; D might be TRBD1 (6 bases). Germline assignment: CDR1 SGHDT and CDR2 YYEEEE. V was clipped by 5 bases and J by 0 bases, with 24 bases between them. The CDR3 loop spans 19 amino acids. The CDR3 region has the DNA TGTGCCAGCAGGACGGTTGGACAGAAGTCACCAAGCTCCTACAATGAGCAGTTCTTC. The encoded protein is CASRTVGQKSPSSYNEQFF.

The genes are TRBV7-3 and TRBJ2-5; D is perhaps TRBD2 (6 bases). The CDR3 runs to 14 residues. Trimming left V 4 bases short and J 2 bases short, with 11 bases between. Germline loops: CDR1 SGHTA, CDR2 FQGTGA. CDR3 DNA: TGTGCCAGCAGCTCAGGAGGGGCACAAGAGACCCAGTACTTC. Translated: CASSSGGAQETQYF. The variable domain in full, completed from reference TRBV7-3 and TRBJ2-5, reads GAGVSQTPSNKVTEKGKYVELRCDPISGHTALYWYRQSLGQGPEFLIYFQGTGAADDSGLPNDRFFAVRPEGSVSTLKIQRTERGDSAVYLCASSSGGAQETQYFGPGTRLLVL.

The rearrangement links TRBV7-9 to TRBJ1-2; 10 nucleotides agree with TRBD1. Germline V CDR1 and CDR2: SEHNR, FQNEAQ (reference sequence). The ends lost 0 bases at V and 1 base at J; junction bases unmatched: 2. There are 16 residues in the CDR3. The CDR3 here is CASSLAGTGVNYGYTF. In DNA, the CDR3 is TGTGCCAGCAGCTTAGCCGGGACAGGGGTTAACTATGGCTACACCTTC.

By sample share, this clone is hyperexpanded (1% or more). The genes are TRBV7-9 and TRBJ1-3; tentatively, D is TRBD1 (6 bases). Trimming left V 4 bases short and J 0 bases short, with 13 bases between. Per germline, CDR1 SEHNR and CDR2 FQNEAQ (reference sequence). This CDR3 contains 16 residues. The CDR3 reads CASSSAARGSGNTIYF. CDR3 nucleotides: TGTGCCAGCAGCTCCGCCGCCAGGGGCTCTGGAAACACCATATATTTT.

This clone was detected once. The chain couples TRBV4-3 to TRBJ2-7; TRBD2 agrees at 12 bases. Germline V gives CDR1 LGHNA, CDR2 YSLEER. Losses at the gene ends were 1 base for V and 2 bases for J; bases not matched to a gene: 0. CDR3 size: 15 residues. Written as DNA, the CDR3 is TGCGCCAGCAGCCAAGGACTAGCGGGAGCCTACGAGCAGTACTTC. Its translation: CASSQGLAGAYEQYF.

The chain links TRBV5-5 to TRBJ2-5, with D maybe TRBD2 (6 bases). CDR1 is SGHKS and CDR2 is YYEKEE in the germline V gene (reference sequence). V lost 1 base and J 0 bases, leaving 16 bases between the germline ends. This CDR3 is built from 17 residues. CDR3 protein: CASSLMGSGKYQETQYF. CDR3 nucleotide sequence: TGTGCCAGCAGCTTGATGGGTAGCGGAAAGTACCAAGAGACCCAGTACTTC.

This chain uses TRBV4-1 with TRBJ1-1; perhaps TRBD1 as D (5 bases). The V end was cut by 8 bases, the J end by 0 bases, with 10 bases between. The CDR3 has 13 amino acids. Germline assignment: CDR1 MGHRA and CDR2 YSYEKL. The CDR3 DNA reads as TGCGCCAGCGGCAGGGTTTTGAACACTGAAGCTTTCTTT. Its protein product is CASGRVLNTEAFF.

V usage is TRBV6-4 and J usage is TRBJ2-3; 9 bases line up with TRBD2. The CDR3 covers 16 residues. Per germline, CDR1 MRHNA and CDR2 SNTAGT. J lost 2 bases, V lost 2 bases, and 5 bases had no gene match. The CDR3 DNA reads TGTGCCAGCAGTGACGCGGCGGGGGGGAACACAGATACGCAGTATTTT. This codes for CASSDAAGGNTDTQYF.